This T cell receptor (beta chain) was obtained from a study of T cell repertoires and HLA-DP antigens (dated by TCRdb to between 2017 and 2018). About the investigation overall: An in vitro model of CD4+ T cell alloreactivity against allogeneic HLA-DP presented by transduced HeLa cells was used in the study. The two alloantigens modelled structurally similar versus dissimilar alloantigens, differing from self at one and 9 to 11 peptide-binding groove amino acids, respectively. The three donors were two male and one female, with ages ranging from the 18-to-29 to the 60-to-69 age band. An average DNA input of about 200 ng was used for sorted CD137+CD4+ samples, compared with 950 to 1,500 ng for pre-culture CD4+ samples. Study-wide findings and limitations: The naive and memory CD4+ repertoires were not analysed as separate populations. Sorted CD137+ cells showed similar clonality against both alloantigens (roughly 0.4), much higher than the clonality of pre-culture samples (roughly 0.04). The study was limited by having only a few donors, by relying on a non-physiological HeLa antigen-presenting system, and by using total CD4+ responder cells. An average cumulative frequency of around 36% against one allele and approximately 48% against the other was found for clones undetected before culture.

Remarks on this clone: Its cognate antigen has yet to be identified. No qualities accompany the bases; no much larger clone lies one base away.

From the germline V gene, CDR1 is SGDLS and CDR2 is YYNGEE. The CDR3 has 14 amino acids, counting the end cysteine and phenylalanine. The only DNA kept is the CDR3, 42 bases in frame from the first base. V and J are truncated by 0 bases and 4 bases respectively, leaving an intervening sequence of 10 bases. The immunoSEQ multiplex PCR, with forward primers for 54 TRBV segments and reverse primers for 13 TRBJ segments, was used to amplify TCRB CDR3 regions. Pre-culture CD4+ samples were sequenced at deep resolution, targeting over 150,000 T cell genomes. Sequencing of the amplicons was done on an Illumina HiSeq System, giving 87 bp reads that spanned the CDR3. As for the authors' bioinformatics: Reads were corrected for PCR and sequencing errors, and CDR3 regions were defined by alignment to IMGT reference sequences. Synthetic template pools were used to estimate the numbers of templates and unique rearrangements. Clonality was computed by subtracting Pielou's evenness from 1. Richness was estimated with the Daley-Smith estimator. Morisita's index served as the measure of repertoire overlap. Clones present in cultured samples but not detected in the pre-culture repertoire of the same donor were defined as low-abundance clones. This is the immuneACCESS table as TCRdb keeps it, with only in-frame sequences that have V and J called. A part of the clones is gone; compared with another copy, unresolved V genes explain less than half, and the rest is unexplained. V and J calls and clone size are copied from that table; D and trimming were computed from the DNA. Within this sample are around 90,000 clones, with about 89% of them counted one time only. The biggest ten clones account for 1.7% of the sample.

Magnetic bead negative selection was used to isolate untouched CD4+ T cells from Ficoll-separated PBMC, with purity averaging roughly 98%. Using magnetic beads, untouched CD4+ T cells were isolated from Ficoll-separated PBMC at about 98% purity, with only negligible CD8+ contamination. Donors were a few healthy blood donors whose buffy coats supplied peripheral blood mononuclear cells. All three donors were CMV seronegative. Genomic DNA was extracted with the DNeasy Blood & Tissue Kit. For each subject, genomic DNA from sorted CD137+CD4+ cells and from pre-culture CD4+ baseline samples underwent TCRB sequencing.

The TCR was taken from a man between 45 and 60 years old in good health and CMV-seronegative. Sequenced sample: CD4+ T cells from PBMCs. The rearranged segments are TRBV9 and TRBJ1-1; a confident D gene designation cannot be given. The DNA reads TGTGCCAGCAGCGTAGGGGGAGGGTTCACTGAAGCTTTCTTT. It translates to CASSVGGGFTEAFF.